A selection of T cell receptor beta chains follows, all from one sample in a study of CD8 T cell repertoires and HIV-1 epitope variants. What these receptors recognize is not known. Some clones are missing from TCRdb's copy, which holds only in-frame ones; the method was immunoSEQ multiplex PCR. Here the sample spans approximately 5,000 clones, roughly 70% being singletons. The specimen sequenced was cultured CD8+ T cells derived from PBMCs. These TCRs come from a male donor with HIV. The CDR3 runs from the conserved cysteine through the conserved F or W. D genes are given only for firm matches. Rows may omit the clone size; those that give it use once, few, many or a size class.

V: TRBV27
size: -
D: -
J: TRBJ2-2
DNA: TGTGCCAGCAGTTCCGGACAGAACACCGGGGAGCTGTTTTTT
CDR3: CASSSGQNTGELFF

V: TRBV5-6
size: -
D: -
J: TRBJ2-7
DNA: TGTGCCAGCAGCTTGGGGCAGTCAGCAGCCGAGCAGTACTTC
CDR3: CASSLGQSAAEQYF

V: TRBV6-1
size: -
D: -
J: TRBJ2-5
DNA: TGTGCCAGCAGTTGGCAGTACCAAGAGACCCAGTACTTC
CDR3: CASSWQYQETQYF

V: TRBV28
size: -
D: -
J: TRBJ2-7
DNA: TGTGCCAGCAGTCCCACACTAGCTTACGAGCAGTACTTC
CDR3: CASSPTLAYEQYF

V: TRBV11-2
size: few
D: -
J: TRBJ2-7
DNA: TGTGCCAGCAGCTTCCGGGGGGCGGATGAGCAGTACTTC
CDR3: CASSFRGADEQYF

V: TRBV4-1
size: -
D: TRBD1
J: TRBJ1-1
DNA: TGCGCCAGCAGCCTCTTGGACAGGGGGGCTGAAGCTTTCTTT
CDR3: CASSLLDRGAEAFF

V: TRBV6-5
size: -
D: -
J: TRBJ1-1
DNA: TGTGCCAGCAGCCCCGGGATCGCTGAAGCTTTCTTT
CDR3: CASSPGIAEAFF

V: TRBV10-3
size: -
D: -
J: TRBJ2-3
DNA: TGTGCCATCAGTGAGGAAAATTTGGGTGGTACGCAGTATTTT
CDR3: CAISEENLGGTQYF

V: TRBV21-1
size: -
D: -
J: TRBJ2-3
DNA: TGTGCCAGCTGCGCCTCGGTCACAGGGTTGGGCGCAGATACGCAGTATTTT
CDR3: CASCASVTGLGADTQYF

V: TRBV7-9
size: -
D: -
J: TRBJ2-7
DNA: TGTGCCAGCAGCCCCGTGCAGGGTTCCTACGAGCAGTACTTC
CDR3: CASSPVQGSYEQYF

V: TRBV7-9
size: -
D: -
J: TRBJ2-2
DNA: TGTGCCAGCAGCTTAACCACCGGGGAGCTGTTTTTT
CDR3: CASSLTTGELFF

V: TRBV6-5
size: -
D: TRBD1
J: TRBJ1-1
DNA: TGTGCCAGCAGGACCGGACAGGTTGTGGACACTGAAGCTTTCTTT
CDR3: CASRTGQVVDTEAFF

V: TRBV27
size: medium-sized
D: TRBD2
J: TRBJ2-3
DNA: TGTGCCAGCAGTTCTACATCGACTAGCGGAGACACAGATACGCAGTATTTT
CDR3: CASSSTSTSGDTDTQYF

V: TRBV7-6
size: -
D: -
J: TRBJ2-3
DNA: TGTGCCAGCAGCTTAAGCGTCGGGACTAGCACAGATACGCAGTATTTT
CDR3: CASSLSVGTSTDTQYF

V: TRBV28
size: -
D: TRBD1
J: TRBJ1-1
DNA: TGTGCCAGCAGCACCTGGGACAGGGGGTCGGCCACTGAAGCTTTCTTT
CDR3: CASSTWDRGSATEAFF

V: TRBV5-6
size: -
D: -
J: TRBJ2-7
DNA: TGTGCCAGCAGCTTATCGGACGAATCCTACGAGCAGTACTTC
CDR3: CASSLSDESYEQYF

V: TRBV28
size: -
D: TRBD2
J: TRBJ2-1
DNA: TGTGCCAGCAGTCCTCTCGGACTAGCGAATGAGCAGTTCTTC
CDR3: CASSPLGLANEQFF

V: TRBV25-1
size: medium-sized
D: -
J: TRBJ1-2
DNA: TGTGCCAGCAGTGATCCGACTGAGGACTATGGCTACACCTTC
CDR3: CASSDPTEDYGYTF

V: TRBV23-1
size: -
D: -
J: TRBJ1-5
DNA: TGCGCCAGCAGTCAGGGCTATAGCAATCAGCCCCAGCATTTT
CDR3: CASSQGYSNQPQHF